A single sample gave rise to the 9 T cell receptor beta chains below, sequenced in a study of blood T cell repertoires in COVID-19. Assay used: immunoSEQ multiplex PCR; TCRdb lists only in-frame clones, some missing. The table includes 150,000 to 200,000 clones, over 70% detected once. The sequenced sample was PBMCs or T cells enriched from blood (not recorded which). These receptors all come from a woman aged 55 to 70 who had recovered from COVID-19.

This chain uses TRBV2 with TRBJ2-7; 7 positions match TRBD2. CDR1 is SNHLY and CDR2 is FYNNEI in the germline V gene. J gave up 2 bases and V 2 bases, and 6 bases lay outside the gene matches. CDR3 size: 15 residues. CDR3 sequence: CASSEPLAATYEQYF. The CDR3, as DNA: TGTGCCAGCAGTGAACCCCTAGCGGCAACCTACGAGCAGTACTTC.

The genes are TRBV7-2 and TRBJ2-5; TRBD2 matches at 7 bases. Germline values: CDR1 SGHTA, CDR2 FQGNSA. The CDR3 is 14 residues long. V trimming: 3 bases; J trimming: 3 bases; junction bases outside the gene matches: 4. CDR3 DNA: TGTGCCAGCAGCTTCCAAGCGGGAAAAGAGACCCAGTACTTC. This encodes CASSFQAGKETQYF.

In its sample, this clone was seen a few times. This chain connects TRBV13 to TRBJ1-2; a possible D gene is TRBD1 (5 bases). The V and J ends lost 3 bases and 10 bases respectively, with 9 bases between them. Germline CDR1 reads PRHDT; CDR2 reads FYEKMQ (reference sequence). There are 11 residues in the CDR3. The CDR3: CASSFSRDYTF. The CDR3 DNA follows: TGTGCCAGCAGCTTTTCCAGGGACTACACCTTC.

This clone occurred a few times. This chain connects TRBV24-1 to TRBJ2-1, with 7 bases identical to TRBD2. Germline CDR1 is KGHDR and CDR2 is SFDVKD. Trimming at V came to 2 bases and at J to 5 bases, leaving 5 bases not matched to a gene. There are 15 residues in the CDR3. The CDR3 region is CATSDSPRGDNEQFF. CDR3 bases: TGTGCCACCAGTGATTCCCCCCGGGGGGACAATGAGCAGTTCTTC.

This clone occurred once. The chain uses TRBV9 and TRBJ2-1; 8 positions match TRBD1. The CDR3 consists of 13 residues. Germline V gene data show CDR1 as SGDLS and CDR2 as YYNGEE. Losses at the gene ends were 4 bases for V and 10 bases for J; bases not matched to a gene: 7. The CDR3 reads CASSPQTGDEQFF. CDR3 bases: TGTGCCAGCAGCCCACAGACAGGGGACGAGCAGTTCTTC.

The rearrangement uses TRBV2 and TRBJ1-2, with 11 bases fitting TRBD1. V shed 10 bases and J 6 bases; nucleotides not matched to a gene: 10. This CDR3 comprises 14 residues. The germline gives CDR1 SNHLY, CDR2 FYNNEI. The CDR3 region has the DNA TGTGCCAACACCCGAGGGGGACAGGGGGATGGCTACACCTTC. Its translation: CANTRGGQGDGYTF.

The gene calls are TRBV19 and TRBJ1-4; possible D gene TRBD1, 5 bases. The CDR3 sequence is 15 residues long. V shed 6 bases and J shed 8 bases, with 19 bases lying between them. The germline V gene has CDR1 LNHDA and CDR2 SQIVND (reference sequence). The CDR3 spells CASRGGTGGYEKLFF. CDR3 sequence (DNA): TGTGCCAGTAGGGGGGGGACCGGCGGATACGAAAAACTGTTTTTT.

This sequence joins TRBV21-1 and TRBJ2-5; the DNA was not compared with TRBD1, the D call given in the table. TRBV21-1 is marked as a pseudogene. The CDR3 is 17 amino acids. The CDR3 protein is CASSPGTGTMSSETQYF. The CDR3 nucleotides are TGTGCCAGCAGCCCCGGGACAGGGACTATGAGTTCAGAGACCCAGTACTTC.

V is TRBV25-1 and J is TRBJ2-2, with D tentatively TRBD2 (6 bases). Germline loops: CDR1 MGHDK, CDR2 SYGVNS. With 1 base removed from V and 6 bases from J, the gap between germline ends came to 6 bases. CDR3 length equals 13 residues. The CDR3 region has the DNA TGTGCCAGCAGTGAATGGGGGGCCGGGGAGCTGTTTTTT. Amino acid sequence: CASSEWGAGELFF.